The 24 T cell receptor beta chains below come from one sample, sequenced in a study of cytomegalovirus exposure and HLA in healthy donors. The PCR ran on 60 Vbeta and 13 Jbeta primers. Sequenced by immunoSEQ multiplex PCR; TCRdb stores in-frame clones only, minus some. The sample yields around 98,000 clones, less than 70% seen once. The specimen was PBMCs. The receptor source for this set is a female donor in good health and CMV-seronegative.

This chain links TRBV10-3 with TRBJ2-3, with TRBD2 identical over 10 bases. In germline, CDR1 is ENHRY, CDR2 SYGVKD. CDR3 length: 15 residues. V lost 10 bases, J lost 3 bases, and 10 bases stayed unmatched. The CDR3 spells CATGSGGDFTDTQYF. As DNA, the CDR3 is TGTGCCACCGGGAGCGGGGGGGATTTTACAGATACGCAGTATTTT.

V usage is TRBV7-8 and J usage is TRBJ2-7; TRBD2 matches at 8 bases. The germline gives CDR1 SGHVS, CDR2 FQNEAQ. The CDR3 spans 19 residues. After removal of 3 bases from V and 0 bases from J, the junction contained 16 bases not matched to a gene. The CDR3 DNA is TGTGCCAGCAGCTTTAGCGGGACGGACGATTTAACCAGCTCCTACGAGCAGTACTTC. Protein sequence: CASSFSGTDDLTSSYEQYF.

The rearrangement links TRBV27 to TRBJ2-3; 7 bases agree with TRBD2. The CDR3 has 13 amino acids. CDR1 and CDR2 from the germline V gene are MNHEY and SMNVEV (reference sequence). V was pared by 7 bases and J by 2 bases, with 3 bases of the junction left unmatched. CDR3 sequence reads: CASTSGTTDTQYF. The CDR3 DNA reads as TGTGCCAGCACAAGCGGGACCACAGATACGCAGTATTTT.

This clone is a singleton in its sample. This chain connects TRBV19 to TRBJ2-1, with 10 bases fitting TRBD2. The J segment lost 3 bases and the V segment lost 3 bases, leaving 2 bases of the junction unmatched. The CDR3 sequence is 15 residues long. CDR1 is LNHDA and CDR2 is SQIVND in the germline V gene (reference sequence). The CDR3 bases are TGTGCCAGTAGTATGGTAGCGGGGGGCTACAATGAGCAGTTCTTC. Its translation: CASSMVAGGYNEQFF. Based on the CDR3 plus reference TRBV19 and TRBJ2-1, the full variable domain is DGGITQSPKYLFRKEGQNVTLSCEQNLNHDAMYWYRQDPGQGLRLIYYSQIVNDFQKGDIAEGYSVSREKKESFPLTVTSAQKNPTAFYLCASSMVAGGYNEQFFGPGTRLTVL.

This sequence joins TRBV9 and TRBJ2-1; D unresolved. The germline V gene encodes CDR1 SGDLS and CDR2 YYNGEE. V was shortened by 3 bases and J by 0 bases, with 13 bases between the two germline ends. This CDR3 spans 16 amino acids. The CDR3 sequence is CASSDVAPSSYNEQFF. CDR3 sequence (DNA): TGTGCCAGCAGCGATGTAGCTCCCAGCTCCTACAATGAGCAGTTCTTC.

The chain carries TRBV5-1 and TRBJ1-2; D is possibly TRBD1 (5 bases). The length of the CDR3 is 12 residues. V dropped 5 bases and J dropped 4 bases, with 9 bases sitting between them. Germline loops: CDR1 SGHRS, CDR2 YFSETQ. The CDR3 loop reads CASSTGIYGYTF. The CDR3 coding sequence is TGCGCCAGCAGTACAGGTATCTATGGCTACACCTTC.

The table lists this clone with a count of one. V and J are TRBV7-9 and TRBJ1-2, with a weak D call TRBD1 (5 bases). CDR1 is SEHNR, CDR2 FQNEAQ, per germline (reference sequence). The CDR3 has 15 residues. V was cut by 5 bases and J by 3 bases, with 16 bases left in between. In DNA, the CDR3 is TGTGCCAGCAGCCAAGGAGGAGGGACCTACTATGGCTACACCTTC. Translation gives CASSQGGGTYYGYTF.

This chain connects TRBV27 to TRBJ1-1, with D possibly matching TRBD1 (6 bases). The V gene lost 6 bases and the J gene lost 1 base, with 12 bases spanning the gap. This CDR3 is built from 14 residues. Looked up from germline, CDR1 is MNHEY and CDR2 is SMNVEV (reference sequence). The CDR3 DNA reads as TGTGCCAGCAGCCATGGGACAAAGAACACTGAAGCTTTCTTT. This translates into CASSHGTKNTEAFF.

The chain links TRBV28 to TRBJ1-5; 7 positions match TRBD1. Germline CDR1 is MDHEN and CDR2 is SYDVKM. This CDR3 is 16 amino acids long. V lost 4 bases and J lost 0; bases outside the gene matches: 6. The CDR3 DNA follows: TGTGCCAGCAGTTCTCTCCGACAGGGTAGCAATCAGCCCCAGCATTTT. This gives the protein CASSSLRQGSNQPQHF.

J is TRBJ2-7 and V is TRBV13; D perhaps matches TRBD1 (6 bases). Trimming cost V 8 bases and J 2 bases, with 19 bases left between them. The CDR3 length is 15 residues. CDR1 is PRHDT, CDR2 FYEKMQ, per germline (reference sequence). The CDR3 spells CASRHYRDTPYEQYF. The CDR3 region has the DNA TGTGCCAGCCGCCACTACCGGGACACTCCCTACGAGCAGTACTTC. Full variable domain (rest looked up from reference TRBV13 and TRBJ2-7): AAGVIQSPRHLIKEKRETATLKCYPIPRHDTVYWYQQGPGQDPQFLISFYEKMQSDKGSIPDRFSAQQFSDYHSELNMSSLELGDSALYFCASRHYRDTPYEQYFGPGTRLTVT.

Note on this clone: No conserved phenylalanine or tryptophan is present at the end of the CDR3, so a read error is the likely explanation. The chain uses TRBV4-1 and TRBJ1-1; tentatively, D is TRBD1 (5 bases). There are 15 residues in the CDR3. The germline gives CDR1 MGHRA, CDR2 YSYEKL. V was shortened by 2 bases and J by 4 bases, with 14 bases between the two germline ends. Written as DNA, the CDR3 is TGCGCCAGCAGCCAACCTCCTCGAAGGGGCACTGAAGCTTTCTTG. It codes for CASSQPPRRGTEAFL.

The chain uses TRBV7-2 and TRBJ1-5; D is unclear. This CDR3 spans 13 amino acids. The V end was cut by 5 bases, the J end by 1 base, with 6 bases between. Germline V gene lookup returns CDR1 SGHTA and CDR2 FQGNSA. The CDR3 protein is CASSRGSNQPQHF. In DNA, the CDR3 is TGTGCCAGCAGCCGCGGAAGCAATCAGCCCCAGCATTTT.

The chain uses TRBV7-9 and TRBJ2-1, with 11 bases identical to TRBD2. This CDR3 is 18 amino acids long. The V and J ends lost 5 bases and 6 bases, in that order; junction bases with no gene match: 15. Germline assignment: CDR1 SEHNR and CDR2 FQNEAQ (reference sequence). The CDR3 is CASSPPRSLAGDGNEQFF. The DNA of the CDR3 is TGTGCCAGCAGCCCCCCACGCTCACTAGCGGGAGACGGCAATGAGCAGTTCTTC.

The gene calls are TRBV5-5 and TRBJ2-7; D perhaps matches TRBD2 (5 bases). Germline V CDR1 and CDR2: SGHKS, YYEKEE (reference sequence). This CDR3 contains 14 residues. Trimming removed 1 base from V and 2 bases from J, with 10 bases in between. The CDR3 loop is CASSLMVSAYEQYF. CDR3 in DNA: TGTGCCAGCAGCTTGATGGTTAGCGCCTACGAGCAGTACTTC.

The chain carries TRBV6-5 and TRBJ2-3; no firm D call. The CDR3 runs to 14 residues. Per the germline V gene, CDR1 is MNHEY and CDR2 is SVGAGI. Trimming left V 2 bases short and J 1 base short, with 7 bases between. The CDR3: CASSYNLRTDTQYF. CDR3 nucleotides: TGTGCCAGCAGTTACAACCTACGCACAGATACGCAGTATTTT.

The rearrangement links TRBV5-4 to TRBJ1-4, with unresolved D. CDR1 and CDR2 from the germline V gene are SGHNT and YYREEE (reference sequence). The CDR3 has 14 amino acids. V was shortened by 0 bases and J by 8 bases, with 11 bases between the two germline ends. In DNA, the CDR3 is TGTGCCAGCAGCTTGGGGGGAGGCGGGGAAAAACTGTTTTTT. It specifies CASSLGGGGEKLFF.

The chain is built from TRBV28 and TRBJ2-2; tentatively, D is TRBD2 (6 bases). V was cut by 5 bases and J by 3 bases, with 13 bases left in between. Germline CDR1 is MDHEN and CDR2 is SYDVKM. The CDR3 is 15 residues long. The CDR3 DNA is TGTGCCAGCAGTCTGTGGAGGGCAGACACCGGGGAGCTGTTTTTT. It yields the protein CASSLWRADTGELFF.

The DNA for the CDR3 is TGTGCCAGCAGCTTAGGGGCAGGCCTGAACACTGAAGCTTTCTTT. Amino acid sequence: CASSLGAGLNTEAFF. The chain recombines TRBV7-3 with TRBJ1-1, with D perhaps TRBD1 (5 bases). Between the trimmed V and J ends, which lost 2 bases and 0 bases, there was a span of 10 bases. Germline V gene lookup returns CDR1 SGHTA and CDR2 FQGTGA. The CDR3 extends over 15 amino acids.

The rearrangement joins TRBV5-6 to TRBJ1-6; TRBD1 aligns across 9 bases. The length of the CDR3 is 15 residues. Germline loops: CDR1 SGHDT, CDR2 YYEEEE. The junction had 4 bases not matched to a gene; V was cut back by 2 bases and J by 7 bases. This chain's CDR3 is CASSFGTGRNSPLHF. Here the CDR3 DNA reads TGTGCCAGCAGCTTCGGGACAGGGAGGAATTCACCCCTCCACTTT.

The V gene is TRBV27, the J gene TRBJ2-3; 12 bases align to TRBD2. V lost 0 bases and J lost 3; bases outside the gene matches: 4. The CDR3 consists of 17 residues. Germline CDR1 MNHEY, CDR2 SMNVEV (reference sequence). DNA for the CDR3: TGTGCCAGCAGTTTATCCGCCGGGACTAGCGGGACAGATACGCAGTATTTT. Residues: CASSLSAGTSGTDTQYF.

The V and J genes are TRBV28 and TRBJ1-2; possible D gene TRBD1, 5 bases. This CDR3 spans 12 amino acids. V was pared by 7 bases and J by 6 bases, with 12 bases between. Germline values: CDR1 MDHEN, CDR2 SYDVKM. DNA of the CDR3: TGTGCCAGCACCTGGAGGGGTCATGGCTACACCTTC. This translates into CASTWRGHGYTF.

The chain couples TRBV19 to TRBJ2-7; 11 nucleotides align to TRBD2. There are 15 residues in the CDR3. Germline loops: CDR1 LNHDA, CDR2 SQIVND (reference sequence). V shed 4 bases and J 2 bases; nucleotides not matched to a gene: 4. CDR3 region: CASSKGLAGAYEQYF. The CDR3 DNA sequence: TGTGCCAGTAGTAAAGGACTAGCGGGTGCCTACGAGCAGTACTTC. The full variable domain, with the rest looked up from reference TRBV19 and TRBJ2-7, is DGGITQSPKYLFRKEGQNVTLSCEQNLNHDAMYWYRQDPGQGLRLIYYSQIVNDFQKGDIAEGYSVSREKKESFPLTVTSAQKNPTAFYLCASSKGLAGAYEQYFGPGTRLTVT.

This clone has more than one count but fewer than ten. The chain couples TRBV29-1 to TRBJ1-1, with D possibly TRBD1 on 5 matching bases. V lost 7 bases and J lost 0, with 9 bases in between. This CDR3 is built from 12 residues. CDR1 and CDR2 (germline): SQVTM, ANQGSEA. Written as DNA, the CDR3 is TGCAGCGCTTCCAGGGTGAACACTGAAGCTTTCTTT. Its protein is CSASRVNTEAFF.

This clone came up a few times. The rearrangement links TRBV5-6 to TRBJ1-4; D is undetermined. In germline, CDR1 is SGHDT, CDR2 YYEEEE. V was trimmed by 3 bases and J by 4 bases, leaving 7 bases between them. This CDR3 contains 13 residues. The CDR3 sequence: CASSSVLNEKLFF. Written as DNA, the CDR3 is TGTGCCAGCAGCTCGGTCCTTAATGAAAAACTGTTTTTT.